The following is a TCR beta chain sequence with its context. This record belongs to a study of T cell changes during pregnancy in multiple sclerosis. Some clones are missing from TCRdb's copy, which holds only in-frame ones; the method was immunoSEQ multiplex PCR. The sample has 60,000 or so clones; over 80% are singletons. The germline CDR1 and CDR2 sequences are GTSNPN and SVGIG (reference sequence). This CDR3 is 15 amino acids long. V gave up 0 bases and J gave up 5 bases, with 14 bases separating them. The sequences come from peripheral blood, collected in the first trimester of pregnancy. The V and J genes are TRBV30 and TRBJ2-1, with a possible D match to TRBD1 (6 bases). This TCR derives from a female donor in good health, enrolled as a control in a pregnancy study. CDR3 bases: TGTGCCTGGAGTGTCTCTGGGGGCGGCCACAATGAGCAGTTCTTC. Amino acids: CAWSVSGGGHNEQFF.